These 25 T cell receptor beta chains were sequenced from one sample in a study of response to subunit inactivated influenza vaccine. TCRdb called the RT-PCR reads again in MiXCR, with one record for every CDR3 protein. The top ten hold less than 2.5% of the sample, which has roughly 500,000 distinct CDR3 sequences, 25% seen once. This specimen consisted of CD4+ T cells sorted from PBMCs, obtained more than 4 days after vaccination. Receptors were obtained from a man over 45 who received an inactivated influenza vaccine.

The chain employs TRBV11-2 and TRBJ2-5; possible D gene TRBD2, 5 bases. V lost 0 bases and J 11 bases, leaving 16 bases between the germline ends. CDR1 is SGHAT and CDR2 is FQNNGV in the germline V gene. The CDR3 extends over 14 amino acids. For the CDR3, the DNA is TGTGCCAGCAGCTTAGAGTCGGACTCTAGTATACAGTACTTC. This gives the protein CASSLESDSSIQYF. Full variable domain (remainder filled in from reference TRBV11-2 and TRBJ2-5): EAGVAQSPRYKIIEKRQSVAFWCNPISGHATLYWYQQILGQGPKLLIQFQNNGVVDDSQLPKDRFSAERLKGVDSTLKIQPAKLEDSAVYLCASSLESDSSIQYFGPGTRLLVL.

This chain joins TRBV6-5 and TRBJ2-7; D remains unclear. This CDR3 is built from 14 residues. Trimming took 0 bases from V and 2 from J, leaving 8 bases between them. Germline CDR1 MNHEY, CDR2 SVGAGI. The CDR3 DNA sequence: TGTGCCAGCAGTTACTCGACGCCGACCTACGAGCAGTACTTC. This translates into CASSYSTPTYEQYF.

The CDR3 nucleotides are TGTGCCAGCAGCTTAACCCTAGCGGGAGGTCATGAGCAGTTCTTC. This encodes CASSLTLAGGHEQFF. This chain joins TRBV7-3 and TRBJ2-1, with 11 bases matching TRBD2. The V gene end was trimmed by 0 bases and the J gene end by 8 bases; junction bases not matched to a gene: 3. Germline CDR1 SGHTA, CDR2 FQGTGA. The CDR3 length is 15 residues. The full variable domain, in which reference TRBV7-3 and TRBJ2-1 provide the parts outside the CDR3, is GAGVSQTPSNKVTEKGKYVELRCDPISGHTALYWYRQSLGQGPEFLIYFQGTGAADDSGLPNDRFFAVRPEGSVSTLKIQRTERGDSAVYLCASSLTLAGGHEQFFGPGTRLTVL.

The CDR3 sequence is CSLRRSEQFF. CDR3 coding DNA: TGCAGCCTTCGGAGAAGTGAGCAGTTCTTC. V and J are TRBV20-1 and TRBJ2-1; no firm D call. This CDR3 has 10 amino acids. The germline gives CDR1 DFQATT, CDR2 SNEGSKA (reference sequence).

The rearrangement uses TRBV3-1 and TRBJ2-7; no reliable D call. Germline V gives CDR1 LGHDT, CDR2 YNNKEL (reference sequence). Trimming shortened V by 0 bases and J by 2 bases, and 11 bases separated the two germline ends. The CDR3 is made up of 15 amino acids. CDR3 region: CASSQDSGGTYEQYF. CDR3 nucleotide sequence: TGTGCCAGCAGCCAAGATAGTGGCGGAACCTACGAGCAGTACTTC.

The rearrangement uses TRBV28 and TRBJ2-5; TRBD2 matches 8 bases. Germline CDR1 reads MDHEN; CDR2 reads SYDVKM. The CDR3 spans 13 residues. Unmatched junction bases numbered 4, after V lost 8 bases and J lost 2 bases. CDR3 region: CASQLAGQETQYF. In DNA, the CDR3 is TGTGCCAGCCAGTTAGCGGGACAAGAGACCCAGTACTTC.

This clonotype was picked up a small number of times. The genes are TRBV11-1 and TRBJ2-4; D uncertain. Trimming shortened V by 2 bases and J by 3 bases, and 8 bases separated the two germline ends. The length of the CDR3 is 14 residues. Germline CDR1 SGHAT, CDR2 FQDESV (reference sequence). The CDR3 DNA reads as TGTGCCAGCAGCTTAAAGTCCGACAAAAACATTCAGTACTTC. It is translated as CASSLKSDKNIQYF. The entire variable domain, with the rest obtained from reference TRBV11-1 and TRBJ2-4, is as follows: EAEVAQSPRYKITEKSQAVAFWCDPISGHATLYWYRQILGQGPELLVQFQDESVVDDSQLPKDRFSAERLKGVDSTLKIQPAELGDSAMYLCASSLKSDKNIQYFGAGTRLSVL.

This rearrangement joins TRBV30 to TRBJ2-4; possibly TRBD1 for D (6 bases). This CDR3 region has 15 residues. Trimming cost V 0 bases and J 4 bases, with 13 bases left between them. The germline gives CDR1 GTSNPN, CDR2 SVGIG (reference sequence). This chain's CDR3 is CAWSVRGQLKNIQYF. DNA for the CDR3: TGTGCCTGGAGTGTACGAGGACAGTTAAAAAACATTCAGTACTTC.

The chain recombines TRBV6-5 with TRBJ2-1; D may correspond to TRBD1 or TRBD2 (6 bases each). V lost 2 bases, J lost 10 bases, and 18 bases lay in between. The CDR3 runs to 15 residues. The germline gives CDR1 MNHEY, CDR2 SVGAGI. The CDR3, as DNA: TGTGCCAGCAGTTACCCCGGGACCAAGGGGGGAGAGCAGTTCTTC. This codes for CASSYPGTKGGEQFF.

The rearrangement joins TRBV7-2 to TRBJ1-2; D uncertain. V was shortened by 7 bases and J by 2 bases, with 14 bases between the two germline ends. CDR1 is SGHTA, CDR2 FQGNSA, per germline. CDR3 length: 14 residues. The DNA of the CDR3 is TGTGCCAGCACCTCAGGACGAGCGAACTATGGCTACACCTTC. It translates to CASTSGRANYGYTF. Full variable domain (rest looked up from reference TRBV7-2 and TRBJ1-2): GAGVSQSPSNKVTEKGKDVELRCDPISGHTALYWYRQSLGQGLEFLIYFQGNSAPDKSGLPSDRFSAERTGGSVSTLTIQRTQQEDSAVYLCASTSGRANYGYTFGSGTRLTVV.

This clonotype was seen a handful of times. The chain has TRBV5-6 and TRBJ2-7; 8 positions agree with TRBD1. The germline V gene has CDR1 SGHDT and CDR2 YYEEEE. This CDR3 has 15 residues. V was clipped by 1 base and J by 2 bases; unmatched bases: 5. In nucleotides, the CDR3 is TGTGCCAGCAGCTTGCGGACAGGGCGTACCTACGAGCAGTACTTC. This gives the protein CASSLRTGRTYEQYF.

There are a few counts of this clonotype. The rearrangement uses TRBV6-1 and TRBJ1-1, with 9 bases lining up with TRBD1. V gave up 2 bases and J gave up 5 bases; unmatched junction bases: 6. The CDR3 length is 15 residues. Germline CDR1 MNHNS, CDR2 SASEGT. The chain's CDR3 is CASSEHGQGLTEAFF. The CDR3 nucleotides are TGTGCCAGCAGTGAACATGGACAGGGGTTGACTGAAGCTTTCTTT.

This clonotype came up many times. The V and J genes are TRBV5-5 and TRBJ2-3; D call uncertain. V lost 0 bases and J 4 bases, leaving 15 bases between the germline ends. CDR1 SGHKS and CDR2 YYEKEE come from the germline V gene (reference sequence). The CDR3 consists of 16 residues. CDR3 DNA: TGTGCCAGCAGCTTGGTCGGCAGTTCAAGCGCAGATACGCAGTATTTT. Translating gives CASSLVGSSSADTQYF. Complete variable domain (other parts from reference TRBV5-5 and TRBJ2-3): DAGVTQSPTHLIKTRGQQVTLRCSPISGHKSVSWYQQVLGQGPQFIFQYYEKEERGRGNFPDRFSARQFPNYSSELNVNALLLGDSALYLCASSLVGSSSADTQYFGPGTRLTVL.

In this sample, this clonotype turned up a few times. The rearrangement links TRBV28 to TRBJ2-1; possibly TRBD2 for D (7 bases). The CDR3 has 14 amino acids. The germline V and J ends were trimmed by 10 bases and 6 bases, with 19 bases remaining between them. CDR1 and CDR2 (germline): MDHEN, SYDVKM. The CDR3 here is CATTPSGGGNEQFF. The DNA for the CDR3 is TGTGCCACGACGCCTAGCGGAGGGGGCAATGAGCAGTTCTTC. Variable domain in full (rest from reference TRBV28 and TRBJ2-1): DVKVTQSSRYLVKRTGEKVFLECVQDMDHENMFWYRQDPGLGLRLIYFSYDVKMKEKGDIPEGYSVSREKKERFSLILESASTNQTSMYLCATTPSGGGNEQFFGPGTRLTVL.

This clonotype was recorded at least ten times. V usage is TRBV12-3 or TRBV12-4 and J usage is TRBJ1-5; D gene uncertain. V was trimmed by 5 bases and J by 4 bases, leaving 12 bases between them. The CDR3 loop spans 14 amino acids. For the CDR3, the DNA is TGTGCCAGCAGTCGCCTTCAGGAGAATCAGCCCCAGCATTTT. It codes for CASSRLQENQPQHF.

This clonotype was counted only a few times. V and J are TRBV3-1 and TRBJ2-2; D uncertain. The V gene lost 1 base and the J gene lost 10 bases, with 7 bases spanning the gap. CDR3 length: 12 residues. CDR1 and CDR2 (germline): LGHDT, YNNKEL (reference sequence). The CDR3 here is CASSQGLKELFF. CDR3 DNA: TGTGCCAGCAGCCAAGGATTGAAGGAGCTGTTTTTT.

The chain uses TRBV29-1 and TRBJ2-5; D might be TRBD1 (6 bases). Trimming removed 5 bases at V and 7 bases at J, with 20 bases between. The germline V gene has CDR1 SQVTM and CDR2 ANQGSEA. The CDR3 is 14 residues long. The CDR3: CSVLAGAKRGTQYF. Here the CDR3 DNA reads TGCAGCGTTTTGGCAGGGGCTAAAAGGGGGACCCAGTACTTC.

This chain uses TRBV2 with TRBJ2-3; 7 bases align to TRBD2. The CDR3 runs to 14 residues. V shed 3 bases and J 6 bases; nucleotides not matched to a gene: 6. The V gene's germline CDR1 is SNHLY and CDR2 FYNNEI. The DNA for the CDR3 is TGTGCCAGCAGTGATCCGCGGGGGTCCGATACGCAGTATTTT. Encoded protein: CASSDPRGSDTQYF.

The genes are TRBV3-1 and TRBJ1-1; D possibly corresponds to TRBD1 (6 bases). CDR1 is LGHDT and CDR2 is YNNKEL in the germline V gene (reference sequence). Trimming removed 7 bases at V and 4 bases at J, with 13 bases between. This CDR3 comprises 13 residues. The CDR3 nucleotides read TGTGCCAGCATCCAGACAGGACGCACTGAAGCTTTCTTT. Encoded protein: CASIQTGRTEAFF.

The CDR3 coding sequence is TGTGCCAGCAGCTTTGGGCCCCGCGATGAGCAGTTCTTC. As protein: CASSFGPRDEQFF. The chain has TRBV7-8 and TRBJ2-1; D is unresolved. V lost 3 bases to trimming and J lost 8 bases, with 11 bases between them. Germline loops: CDR1 SGHVS, CDR2 FQNEAQ. The CDR3 spans 13 residues.

This clonotype came up many times. The chain employs TRBV5-1 and TRBJ2-7; D gene uncertain. Trimming took 0 bases from V and 5 from J, leaving 6 bases between them. Germline-derived CDR1 and CDR2 are SGHRS and YFSETQ. The CDR3 sequence is 12 residues long. The CDR3 nucleotides read TGCGCCAGCAGCTTGGGTTTGGACGAGCAGTACTTC. Residues: CASSLGLDEQYF. Combining the CDR3 with reference TRBV5-1 and TRBJ2-7 gives the whole variable domain KAGVTQTPRYLIKTRGQQVTLSCSPISGHRSVSWYQQTPGQGLQFLFEYFSETQRNKGNFPGRFSGRQFSNSRSEMNVSTLELGDSALYLCASSLGLDEQYFGPGTRLTVT.

This clonotype was seen a few times. This chain links TRBV10-1 with TRBJ2-3; 8 bases agree with TRBD1. The CDR3 is made up of 16 amino acids. The V segment lost 3 bases and the J segment 5 bases; nucleotides outside the gene matches: 10. CDR1 is WNHNN and CDR2 is SYGVQD in the germline V gene (reference sequence). The CDR3 loop reads CASSDGTGGIGDTQYF. The CDR3 DNA reads TGCGCCAGCAGTGATGGTACAGGGGGAATTGGAGATACGCAGTATTTT.

This clonotype was seen a handful of times. The chain links TRBV20-1 to TRBJ2-5, with TRBD2 matching 10 bases. Germline V CDR1 and CDR2: DFQATT, SNEGSKA (reference sequence). The V and J ends lost 4 bases and 1 base, in that order; junction bases with no gene match: 6. This CDR3 contains 15 residues. The CDR3 here is CSATSAGGPQETQYF. CDR3 bases: TGCAGTGCTACTTCAGCGGGAGGGCCCCAAGAGACCCAGTACTTC.

This clonotype was detected only a few times. The CDR3 sequence: CASSLITGVRTEAFF. The CDR3 DNA reads TGTGCCAGCAGCCTCATTACAGGGGTACGTACTGAAGCTTTCTTT. The chain recombines TRBV11-2 with TRBJ1-1, with 7 bases aligning to TRBD1. V gave up 5 bases and J gave up 5 bases; unmatched junction bases: 11. The CDR3 contains 15 residues. Germline CDR1 SGHAT, CDR2 FQNNGV.

This clonotype was seen a single time. The gene calls are TRBV9 and TRBJ2-3; D is possibly TRBD1 (6 bases). V was cut by 2 bases and J by 4 bases, with 14 bases left in between. The CDR3 is 15 amino acids. Germline CDR1 SGDLS, CDR2 YYNGEE. The chain's CDR3 is CASSVVWGPADTQYF. CDR3 DNA sequence: TGTGCCAGCAGCGTGGTATGGGGGCCTGCAGATACGCAGTATTTT.